This T cell receptor (beta chain) was obtained from a study of radiation and T cells in renal cell carcinoma. Study-wide background: Nephrectomy followed 15 Gy stereotactic body radiation by 4 weeks.

Specified time point: baseline pretreatment blood. Treatment reported: 15 Gy SBRT to primary tumor, nephrectomy 4 weeks later. Serial blood draws occurred at baseline and 2 and 4 weeks post-SBRT. The tumor was a clear cell renal cell carcinoma. Using immunoSEQ multiplex PCR, the repertoire was profiled, and TCRdb retains in-frame clones only, with some absent. In the table there are about 49,000 clones, 75% to 85% of which are singletons. Whole-study findings and limits: From baseline, blood top tumor clonotypes peaked at 2 weeks post-radiation.

The germline CDR1 and CDR2 sequences are LGHNA and YSLEER. J lost 5 bases, V lost 0 bases, and 12 bases had no gene match. The CDR3 contains 18 residues. A remark on this clone: Its antigen remains unknown.

This TCR was sampled from a woman in her seventies with renal cell carcinoma. The rearrangement links TRBV4-3 to TRBJ2-3, with TRBD2 matching 9 bases. Sequences were derived from blood, sampled from a patient whose treatment included radiotherapy and nephrectomy. DNA for the CDR3: TGCGCCAGCAGCCAAGATCTTGGCGGGAGGGCCGAAGAAGATACGCAGTATTTT. Encoded protein: CASSQDLGGRAEEDTQYF.